These 4 T cell receptor beta chains were all obtained from the same sample, sequenced in a study of blood T cell repertoires in COVID-19. Repertoires were generated with immunoSEQ multiplex PCR, while TCRdb's copy carries only in-frame clones and drops some. The data contain approximately 490,000 clones, 75% to 90% of them seen just once; the ten biggest clones take up under 9.5%. Sequenced sample: PBMCs or T cells enriched from blood (not recorded which). The source is a woman aged 55-69 years who had recovered from COVID-19.

The chain has TRBV6-5 and TRBJ2-1; a weak D match, TRBD2 (5 bases). Germline lookup yields CDR1 MNHEY and CDR2 SVGAGI. Trimming removed 4 bases from V and 7 bases from J, with 11 bases in between. This CDR3 has 13 residues. This CDR3 reads CASSSLAWNEQFF. As DNA, the CDR3 is TGTGCCAGCAGTTCCCTAGCCTGGAATGAGCAGTTCTTC.

V usage is TRBV3-1 (or the pseudogene TRBV3-2) and J usage is TRBJ2-1, with TRBD2 as a possible D gene (6 bases). The germline gives CDR1 LGHDT, CDR2 YNNKEL (reference sequence). The ends were cut back, 1 base at V and 12 bases at J, with 13 bases in the middle. The CDR3 extends over 13 amino acids. This CDR3 is CASSQGRGLGQFF. CDR3 coding DNA: TGTGCCAGCAGCCAAGGGCGGGGTCTCGGGCAGTTCTTC.

In this sample, this clone turned up once. This chain connects TRBV4-1 to TRBJ2-7; perhaps TRBD2 as D (6 bases). V lost 1 base and J lost 4, with 8 bases in between. The CDR3 length is 13 residues. CDR1 is MGHRA, CDR2 YSYEKL, per germline. The CDR3 DNA is TGCGCCAGCAGCCAAGCGGGGACTTACGAGCAGTACTTC. Protein sequence: CASSQAGTYEQYF.

The sample holds one count of this clone. The gene calls are TRBV9 and TRBJ1-1; no clear D gene. V was pared by 0 bases and J by 4 bases, with 13 bases between. The length of the CDR3 is 15 residues. Germline lookup yields CDR1 SGDLS and CDR2 YYNGEE. The CDR3 nucleotides read TGTGCCAGCAGCGTAGTAGGCTCCGAGGGCACTGAAGCTTTCTTT. This gives the protein CASSVVGSEGTEAFF.